This T cell receptor (beta chain) was observed in a study of CXCR3-negative and CXCR3-positive naive CD8 T cells. The CDR3 length is 14 residues. It was by 5' RACE with UMI labels that the TRB cDNA libraries were prepared. TCRdb derives one entry per CDR3 protein from the 5' RACE reads, leaving out DNA. Its clone listing holds 35,000 to 45,000 distinct CDR3 sequences. This rearrangement joins TRBV12-3 or TRBV12-4 to TRBJ2-4; TCRdb lists TRBD1, though no DNA is available to test this call. Sequenced material: naive CXCR3- CD8+ T cells from blood. Subset specified: CD45RO-CCR7+CD27+CD95- naive CD8+ T cells lacking CXCR3 (TNR3-). This clonotype was obtained from a human donor in good health. Some clones in this sample may be carry-over from other donors' samples. CDR3 region: CASSTGTGDNIQYF.